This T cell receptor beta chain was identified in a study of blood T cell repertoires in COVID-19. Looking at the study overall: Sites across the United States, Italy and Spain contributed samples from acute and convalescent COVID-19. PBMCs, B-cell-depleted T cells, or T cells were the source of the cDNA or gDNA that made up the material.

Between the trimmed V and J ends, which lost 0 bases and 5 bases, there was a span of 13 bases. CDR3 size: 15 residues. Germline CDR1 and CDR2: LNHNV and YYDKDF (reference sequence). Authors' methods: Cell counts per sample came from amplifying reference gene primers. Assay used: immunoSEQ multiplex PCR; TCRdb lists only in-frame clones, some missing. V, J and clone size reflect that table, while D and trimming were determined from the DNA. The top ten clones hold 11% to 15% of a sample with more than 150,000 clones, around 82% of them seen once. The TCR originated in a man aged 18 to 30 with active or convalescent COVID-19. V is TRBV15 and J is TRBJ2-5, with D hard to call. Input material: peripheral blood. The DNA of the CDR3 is TGTGCCACCAGCAGAGACCCTACGTCGGAGGAGACCCAGTACTTC. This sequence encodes CATSRDPTSEETQYF. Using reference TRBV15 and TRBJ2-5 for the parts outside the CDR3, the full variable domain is DAMVIQNPRYQVTQFGKPVTLSCSQTLNHNVMYWYQQKSSQAPKLLFHYYDKDFNNEADTPDNFQSRRPNTSFCFLDIRSPGLGDTAMYLCATSRDPTSEETQYFGPGTRLLVL.